This T cell receptor beta chain was captured in a study of cytomegalovirus exposure and HLA in healthy donors. Background on the study: Of all 400 or so donors who were genotyped, roughly 81% belonged to the Caucasian-associated ancestry cluster.

This clone showed up just a few times. Its antigen is unidentified. It was with 60 Vbeta and 13 Jbeta primers that the PCR ran. Repertoires were generated with immunoSEQ multiplex PCR, while TCRdb's copy carries only in-frame clones and drops some. In the table there are some 140,000 clones, roughly 73% of which are singletons. Findings and limits, study-wide: Associated with HLA alleles at 0.05 false discovery rate in a later analysis were 15,000 to 20,000 TCR beta sequences. Whilst most TCR sequences proved rare, a subset of public TCRs occurred across many donors.

Per the germline V gene, CDR1 is SNHLY and CDR2 is FYNNEI. V gave up 7 bases and J gave up 3 bases; unmatched junction bases: 6. The CDR3 length is 14 residues. Sequencing was carried out using PBMCs. The TCR originated in a woman aged 40-49 years in good health and CMV-seronegative. This sequence joins TRBV2 and TRBJ1-3, with TRBD1 matching 7 bases. The DNA for the CDR3 is TGTGCCAGCAAGGGGGACAGACTTGGAAACACCATATATTTT. This encodes CASKGDRLGNTIYF. Complete variable domain (other parts from reference TRBV2 and TRBJ1-3): EPEVTQTPSHQVTQMGQEVILRCVPISNHLYFYWYRQILGQKVEFLVSFYNNEISEKSEIFDDQFSVERPDGSNFTLKIRSTKLEDSAMYFCASKGDRLGNTIYFGEGSWLTVV.